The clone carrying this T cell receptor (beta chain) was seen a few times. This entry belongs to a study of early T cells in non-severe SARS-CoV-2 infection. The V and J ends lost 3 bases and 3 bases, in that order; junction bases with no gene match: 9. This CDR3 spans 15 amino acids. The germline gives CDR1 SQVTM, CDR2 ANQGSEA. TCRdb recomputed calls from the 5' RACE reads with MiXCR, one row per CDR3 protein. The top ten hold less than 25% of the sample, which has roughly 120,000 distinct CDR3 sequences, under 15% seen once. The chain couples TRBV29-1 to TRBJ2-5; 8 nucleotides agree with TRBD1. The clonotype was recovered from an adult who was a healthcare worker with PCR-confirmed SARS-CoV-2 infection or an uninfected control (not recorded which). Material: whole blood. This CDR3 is CSVDKVRGQEETQYF. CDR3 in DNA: TGCAGCGTTGATAAGGTCAGGGGGCAGGAAGAGACCCAGTACTTC.